This TCR beta chain was sequenced during a study of identical twins. Study-wide points: Sharing of beta out-of-frame sequences by twins showed a weaker excess. Out-of-frame alpha sequences shared between twins exhibited an excess of low generation probability. Analyses based on zero insertions could be partly confounded by invariant MAIT and iNKT cells.

Turning to this clonotype: Its antigen is as yet unknown.

Addition of a universal primer site occurred through template switching, and cDNA carried unique molecular identifiers. TCRdb reprocessed the 5' RACE reads via MiXCR and lists one record per CDR3 protein. The repertoire has 300,000 to 350,000 distinct CDR3 sequences, about 12% of them found once; the top ten carry 7.2%. A further study also used this sample, focusing on yellow fever vaccine responses in identical twins.

The receptor comes from a woman in her late teens or twenties in good health. Sequenced: CD8+ T cells sorted from blood.

This CDR3 reads CASGLTPSGSFFVETQYF. For the CDR3, the DNA is TGTGCTAGTGGTTTGACCCCTAGCGGGAGTTTTTTCGTAGAGACCCAGTACTTC. The chain links TRBV12-5 to TRBJ2-5, with TRBD2 identical over 10 bases. Germline V lookup: CDR1 LGHNT, CDR2 FRNRAP. The CDR3 is 18 amino acids. V shed 2 bases, J shed 4 bases, and the junction held 13 bases outside the gene matches.